A single sample is the source of the 19 T cell receptor beta chains below, sequenced in a study of T cells in Graves' hyperthyroidism and ophthalmopathy. Amplification of TCR beta CDR3 regions used RNA as the template. In the first-round RT-PCR of the TCR CDR3, the HTBI primer set was used. TCRdb used MiXCR to reprocess the multiplex PCR reads, holding one entry per CDR3 protein. The sample has 300,000 to 350,000 distinct CDR3 sequences; around 18% are singletons. Sequencing used blood. The receptors shown here come from a woman between 40 and 55 years old with Graves' ophthalmopathy.

This clonotype was observed at least ten times. The chain uses TRBV7-9 and TRBJ2-5; D is perhaps TRBD2 (6 bases). Looked up from germline, CDR1 is SEHNR and CDR2 is FQNEAQ (reference sequence). This CDR3 is 14 amino acids long. Trimming removed 5 bases from V and 5 bases from J, with 15 bases in between. In nucleotides, the CDR3 is TGTGCCAGCAGCCGGGACTTCATTGGGGAGACCCAGTACTTC. Amino acids: CASSRDFIGETQYF.

As to this clonotype: Being one base from a much bigger clone, this may be a read error. The J gene is TRBJ2-7, the V gene TRBV15, with D possibly TRBD2 on 6 matching bases. The CDR3 spans 15 residues. The germline CDR1 and CDR2 sequences are LNHNV and YYDKDF (reference sequence). V lost 0 bases to trimming and J lost 3 bases, with 12 bases between them. The CDR3 DNA reads TGTGCCACCAGCAGAGATTGGTGGGGGGTCTACGAGCAGTACTTC. This codes for CATSRDWWGVYEQYF.

This clonotype was counted at least ten times. This rearrangement joins TRBV28 to TRBJ1-2; 8 nucleotides align to TRBD1. The CDR3 is 17 residues long. The germline V gene has CDR1 MDHEN and CDR2 SYDVKM. J was trimmed by 1 base and V by 1 base; bases with no gene match: 8. CDR3 DNA sequence: TGTGCCAGCAGTTTATTAATAAGAACAGGGGGTAACTATGGCTACACCTTC. Its translation: CASSLLIRTGGNYGYTF.

This clonotype was recorded at least ten times. The J gene is TRBJ1-1, the V gene TRBV10-3; D is unclear. The germline gives CDR1 ENHRY, CDR2 SYGVKD. This CDR3 contains 13 residues. Trimming took 7 bases from V and 4 from J, leaving 13 bases between them. The CDR3 nucleotides read TGTGCCATCACCCAAGAAAGCGGCACTGAAGCTTTCTTT. It codes for CAITQESGTEAFF.

The sample holds many counts of this clonotype. The rearrangement links TRBV6-1 to TRBJ1-5; TRBD1 agrees at 8 bases. The CDR3 covers 16 residues. The germline V gene encodes CDR1 MNHNS and CDR2 SASEGT. The trim removed 7 bases at V and 5 bases at J, leaving 13 bases unmatched. The CDR3 sequence: CASTRTGTGDYQPQHF. The CDR3, as DNA: TGTGCCAGCACCCGGACAGGGACAGGAGATTATCAGCCCCAGCATTTT.

This clonotype showed up many times. The gene calls are TRBV7-6 and TRBJ2-4, with TRBD2 matching over 7 bases. V shed 5 bases and J 0 bases; nucleotides not matched to a gene: 10. Germline V gene sequence: CDR1 SGHVS, CDR2 FNYEAQ. This CDR3 spans 17 amino acids. The CDR3 coding sequence is TGTGCCAGCAGCCCGAGGGCTAGCGGTCTAGCCAAAAACATTCAGTACTTC. Encoded protein: CASSPRASGLAKNIQYF.

V usage is TRBV28 and J usage is TRBJ2-2, with 9 bases identical to TRBD2. Germline CDR1 MDHEN, CDR2 SYDVKM. This CDR3 spans 14 amino acids. V lost 10 bases, J lost 10 bases, and 13 bases stayed unmatched. The CDR3 loop is CATASSRGGLELFF. DNA for the CDR3: TGTGCCACCGCTTCCTCGCGGGGGGGCCTGGAGCTGTTTTTT.

This clonotype was detected many times. The rearrangement joins TRBV24-1 to TRBJ1-2; D not resolved. This CDR3 has 14 residues. Germline assignment: CDR1 KGHDR and CDR2 SFDVKD. Trimming pared 6 bases from V and 0 bases from J, leaving 10 bases between. This CDR3 reads CATSLRSSNYGYTF. The CDR3 coding sequence is TGTGCCACCAGTCTTAGGTCCTCTAACTATGGCTACACCTTC.

The CDR3 DNA reads as TGTGCCAGCAGTTTGTTTCCTATGGGCAATCAGCCCCAGCATTTT. As protein: CASSLFPMGNQPQHF. The chain combines TRBV12-3 or TRBV12-4 with TRBJ1-5; D is unresolved. The CDR3 consists of 15 residues. Trimming took 3 bases from V and 2 from J, leaving 11 bases between them.

This clonotype showed up just a few times. This could be a read error, since a much larger clone is one nucleotide away. This chain links TRBV11-1 with TRBJ1-3; D gene unclear. Germline V gene data show CDR1 as SGHAT and CDR2 as FQDESV (reference sequence). There are 14 residues in the CDR3. The CDR3 DNA reads TGTGCCAGCAGGGGAGGAGACACTGGATACACCATATATTTT. This translates into CASRGGDTGYTIYF.

This clonotype was seen repeatedly, ten times or more. This rearrangement joins TRBV19 to TRBJ2-7, with D uncertain. The CDR3 contains 13 residues. Looked up from germline, CDR1 is LNHDA and CDR2 is SQIVND (reference sequence). V gave up 5 bases and J gave up 3 bases, with 11 bases separating them. The CDR3, as DNA: TGTGCCAGTAGTGGTGACATTATCTACGAGCAGTACTTC. It specifies CASSGDIIYEQYF.

This clonotype occurred many times. The rearrangement links TRBV28 to TRBJ2-5; no clear D gene. This CDR3 comprises 11 residues. Germline CDR1 and CDR2: MDHEN and SYDVKM. V shed 6 bases and J shed 7 bases, with 9 bases lying between them. CDR3 nucleotides: TGTGCCAGCAGCCCGGATAGGACCCAGTACTTC. It translates to CASSPDRTQYF.

In its sample, this clonotype was seen many times. The rearrangement links TRBV6-5 to TRBJ2-6, with unresolved D. Trimming cost V 4 bases and J 0 bases, with 7 bases left between them. The CDR3 length is 15 residues. The germline gives CDR1 MNHEY, CDR2 SVGAGI. The CDR3 region has the DNA TGTGCCAGCAGTTCAGACTCCTCTGGGGCCAACGTCCTGACTTTC. Its translation is CASSSDSSGANVLTF.

There are many counts of this clonotype. The V and J genes are TRBV20-1 and TRBJ2-2; TRBD2 agrees at 9 bases. Germline V gene lookup returns CDR1 DFQATT and CDR2 SNEGSKA (reference sequence). CDR3 length: 15 residues. The V and J ends lost 5 bases and 6 bases, in that order; junction bases with no gene match: 10. CDR3: CSARGLAPFAGELFF. The CDR3 region has the DNA TGCAGTGCTCGCGGACTAGCGCCCTTCGCCGGGGAGCTGTTTTTT.

The chain is built from TRBV20-1 and TRBJ1-1, with no clear D. Germline CDR1 reads DFQATT; CDR2 reads SNEGSKA (reference sequence). V lost 2 bases and J 1 base, leaving 11 bases between the germline ends. This CDR3 comprises 14 residues. DNA of the CDR3: TGCAGTGCTAGATTGGGAAGCGGGAACACTGAAGCTTTCTTT. Protein product: CSARLGSGNTEAFF.

The table lists this clonotype with many counts. The gene calls are TRBV6-1 and TRBJ2-7, with TRBD1 matching 8 bases. The CDR3 spans 16 residues. Germline V lookup: CDR1 MNHNS, CDR2 SASEGT. Trimming took 5 bases from V and 3 from J; bases not matched to a gene: 12. The CDR3 DNA reads TGTGCCAGCAGTCAACTTGCGGACAGGGAATACTACGAGCAGTACTTC. This encodes CASSQLADREYYEQYF.

This clonotype showed up many times. The CDR3 coding sequence is TGTGCCAGCAAAGGACAGCCCAGGGAAGCTTTCTTT. It yields the protein CASKGQPREAFF. J is TRBJ1-1 and V is TRBV2; D perhaps matches TRBD1 (6 bases). The CDR3 runs 12 residues. Per germline, CDR1 SNHLY and CDR2 FYNNEI. Deletions cut 7 bases from V and 8 bases from J, with 14 bases between.

V is TRBV6-2 or TRBV6-3 and J is TRBJ2-7; D gene uncertain. V was trimmed by 7 bases and J by 4 bases, leaving 17 bases between them. Germline CDR1 MNHEY, CDR2 SVGEGT. CDR3 length: 14 amino acids. The CDR3 loop is CASNPSPSSYEQYF. CDR3 nucleotides: TGTGCCAGCAATCCAAGTCCTTCCAGTTACGAGCAGTACTTC.

This clonotype has ten or more counts. The chain recombines TRBV4-2 with TRBJ2-7; 8 bases are shared with TRBD2. The CDR3 has 18 residues. CDR1 and CDR2 (germline): LGHNA, YNFKEQ. The ends lost 1 base at V and 0 bases at J; junction bases unmatched: 11. CDR3 region: CASSQGESAGGYSYEQYF. As DNA, the CDR3 is TGTGCCAGCAGCCAAGGAGAGTCGGCGGGAGGATACTCCTACGAGCAGTACTTC.